This entry is about one TCR beta chain. Its binding antigen is unknown. There are no base qualities to consult, and no much larger clone falls within one base. The sample is drawn from a study of blood T cell repertoires in COVID-19 (dated by TCRdb to 2018 to 2020). With regard to the full study: Collaborator samples came from the United States, Italy and Spain and covered acute and convalescent phases of COVID-19. The repertoires were released in a freely available public database intended as a resource for research on the immune response to SARS-CoV-2. The samples were drawn from two sources: the first 160 participants of the ongoing ImmuneRACE study, and over 950 subjects contributed by 6 global collaborators. The material from the prospective study consisted of cDNA or gDNA derived from T cells, B-cell-depleted T cells, or PBMCs. The sample metadata nearly always contained a de-identified subject ID, COVID-19 status, age in years and sex. Where available, HLA class I and class II types were obtained from metadata supplied by the sample provider rather than from assay-based typing. Deeply sampled blood TCRbeta repertoires from subjects exposed to, actively infected with, or recovered from COVID-19 were included in the dataset.

Participants in the prospective study were enrolled through a virtual design, were aged about 18 to 100 years, and lived in approximately 24 United States geographic areas. In the prospective study, cohorts were assigned on the basis of participant-reported clinical history obtained from a screening survey and a study questionnaire. Recovered participants in ImmuneRACE Cohort 3 were defined by two consecutive negative NP/OP PCR tests, clearance by a healthcare professional, or resolution of symptoms. Mobile phlebotomists in the prospective study collected whole blood, serum and a nasopharyngeal or oropharyngeal swab from every participant. Over an approximately two-month period, participants in the prospective study had the option of providing additional blood draws and questionnaires. Before DNA extraction, blood samples from the prospective study were shipped at room temperature or frozen. The CDR3 holds 16 amino acids from the cysteine to the phenylalanine. Only CDR3 DNA is held: 48 bases, read in frame from base 1. Trimming takes 2 bases from V and 4 bases from J, and the germline ends sit 16 bases apart. CDR1 and CDR2, per the germline V gene, are SGHTA and FQGNSA.

TCRbeta CDR3 regions were amplified from genomic DNA using the immunoSEQ Assay, a bias-controlled multiplex PCR. Per the original workflow: Nucleated cell counts per sample were estimated from amplification of reference gene primers within the assay. Sequence reads were collapsed and filtered to measure the absolute abundance of every unique TCRbeta CDR3 rearrangement. For each sample, productive Simpson clonality was calculated as the square root of Simpson's diversity index over productive rearrangements. TCRdb stores this immuneACCESS table with in-frame sequences only. Part of the clones is absent; in the studies checked, under half of the shortfall reflects unresolved V genes, and no reason is known for the rest. Clonal size and the V and J genes are those of that table, whereas D and trimming came from the DNA. The sample records approximately 250,000 clones, 80% to 90% of which are singletons. Approximately 3.7% of the sample is taken by the ten largest.

Summary of the overall study and its limitations: The amount of clinical and demographic metadata varied by source and participant and was provided uncurated.

The rearranged segments are TRBV7-2 and TRBJ2-3; the D region possibly corresponds to TRBD2 (6 bases align). Sequenced material: PBMCs or T cells enriched from blood (not recorded which). The TCR comes from a woman aged 25 to 39 who had recovered from COVID-19. The CDR3 is CASSLNSPGASDTQYF. The nucleotide sequence is TGTGCCAGCAGCTTAAATTCCCCGGGAGCCTCAGATACGCAGTATTTT.